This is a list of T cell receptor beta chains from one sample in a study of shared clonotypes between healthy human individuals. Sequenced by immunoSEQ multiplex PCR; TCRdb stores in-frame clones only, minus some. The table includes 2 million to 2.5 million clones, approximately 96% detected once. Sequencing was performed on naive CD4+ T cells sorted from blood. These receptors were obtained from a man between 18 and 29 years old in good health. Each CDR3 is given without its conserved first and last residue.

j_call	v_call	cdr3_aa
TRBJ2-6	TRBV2	ASSSRSPSSGANVLT
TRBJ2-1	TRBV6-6	ASSYSPTPNEQF
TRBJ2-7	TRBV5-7	ASSIRVSYEQY
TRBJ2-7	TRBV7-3	ASSSPGQGAGEQY
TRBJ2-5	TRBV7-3	ASSLTGGQQTQY
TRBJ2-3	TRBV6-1	ASSELESIDTQY
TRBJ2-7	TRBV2	ASSPLQGVRY
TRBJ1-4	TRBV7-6	ASSLGTATTNEKLF
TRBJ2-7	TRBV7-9	ASSPLGMGYEQY
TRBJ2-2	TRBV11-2	ASSLVSRPGELF
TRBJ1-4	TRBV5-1	ASSLGGTPVNEKLF
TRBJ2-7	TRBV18	ASSLLTEEQY
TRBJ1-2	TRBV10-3	AISEVRGGGYT
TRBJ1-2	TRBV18	ASSENGKITGGYT
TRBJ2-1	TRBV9	ASSVGAGAYNEQF
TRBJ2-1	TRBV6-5	ASSRRDRSNEQF
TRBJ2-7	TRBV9	ASSPDGTSYEQY
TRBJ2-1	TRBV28	ASSQGGVAYNEQF
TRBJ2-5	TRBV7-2	ASSLMRETQY
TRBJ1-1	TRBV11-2	ASSFLRANTEAF
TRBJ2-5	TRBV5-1	ASSLRREETQY